This is a list of T cell receptor beta chains from one sample in a study of T cells after yellow fever vaccination. TCRdb reprocessed the 5' RACE reads with MiXCR, giving one entry per CDR3 protein. In the table there are 510,000 or so distinct CDR3 sequences, about a fifth of which are singletons. This specimen consisted of PBMCs, obtained 15 days after the yellow fever booster vaccination. Receptor source: a young man who received the YFV17D yellow fever vaccine. CDR3s include the opening cysteine and the closing phenylalanine or tryptophan. Fields, in order: V gene, clone size, D gene, J gene, CDR3 DNA, CDR3 protein. A D gene is named only where the DNA matches it firmly. A row's size may be missing; if present it is once, few, many or a size class.

TRBV6-5	-	TRBD1	TRBJ2-2	TGTGCCAGCAGTTACTCTCAGGGGGTCACCGGGGAGCTGTTTTTT	CASSYSQGVTGELFF
TRBV7-2	-	-	TRBJ2-7	TGTGCCAGCAGCCCTGGACTAAGGGGCTACGAGCAGTACTTC	CASSPGLRGYEQYF
TRBV5-1	-	-	TRBJ2-3	TGCGCCAGCAGCTACCACATGGCAGATACGCAGTATTTT	CASSYHMADTQYF
TRBV20-1	few	TRBD2	TRBJ2-5	TGCAGTGCTAGTGTAGCGGGATGGGAGACCCAGTACTTC	CSASVAGWETQYF
TRBV28	once	TRBD2	TRBJ2-3	TGTGCCAGCAGTATTCGGACTAGCGGGAGCACAGATACGCAGTATTTT	CASSIRTSGSTDTQYF
TRBV20-1	-	-	TRBJ1-2	TGCAGTGCTGAATACATGGGAGTTTATGGCTACACCTTC	CSAEYMGVYGYTF
TRBV6-2/TRBV6-3	-	TRBD1	TRBJ2-3	TGTGCCAGCAGTTACCGACCTGGACAGGGAGATACGCAGTATTTT	CASSYRPGQGDTQYF
TRBV7-9	once	-	TRBJ1-1	TGTGCCAGCAGCTTAGGAGGGGTCGGGTACACTGAAGCTTTCTTT	CASSLGGVGYTEAFF
TRBV6-1	few	TRBD1	TRBJ2-7	TGTGCCAGGAGGACAGGGGGCATCTACGAGCAGTACTTC	CARRTGGIYEQYF
TRBV20-1	few	TRBD1	TRBJ2-7	TGCAGTGCTGGACAGGGTGTTGGCTACGAGCAGTACTTC	CSAGQGVGYEQYF
TRBV7-2	few	-	TRBJ2-5	TGTGCCAGCAGCCCGACCTTGTCGGGGGAGACCCAGTACTTC	CASSPTLSGETQYF
TRBV29-1	few	-	TRBJ2-3	TGCAGCGTTTCCCCAATTGGGGCCTTCCTTACCCCAGATACGCAGTATTTT	CSVSPIGAFLTPDTQYF
TRBV7-2	-	-	TRBJ2-7	TGTGCCAGCAGCCATAACAGCTACGAGCAGTACTTC	CASSHNSYEQYF
TRBV5-5	-	-	TRBJ2-1	TGTGCCAGCAGCTACAGGGTTATATCCTACAATGAGCAGTTCTTC	CASSYRVISYNEQFF
TRBV5-4	-	TRBD2	TRBJ2-3	TGTGCCAGCAGCTTGTCAGGACTAGCGGTTTCAGATACGCAGTATTTT	CASSLSGLAVSDTQYF
TRBV20-1	few	-	TRBJ2-7	TGCAGTGCTAGAGCCGGGGGGCCCCACGAGCAGTACTTC	CSARAGGPHEQYF
TRBV7-8	few	TRBD1	TRBJ2-5	TGTGCCAGCAGCTTACCGGGACAGGGTCGCAGCGAGAAGTACTTC	CASSLPGQGRSEKYF
TRBV9	few	TRBD1	TRBJ2-5	TGTGCCAGCAGCGTAAGGGGACAGGATGGGACCCAGTACTTC	CASSVRGQDGTQYF
TRBV18	few	-	TRBJ2-3	TGTGCCAGCTCACCAGTTACAGACACAGATACGCAGTATTTT	CASSPVTDTDTQYF
TRBV30	-	-	TRBJ1-2	TGTGCCTGGAGTATAGGGAGTTATGGCTACACCTTC	CAWSIGSYGYTF
TRBV7-7	-	-	TRBJ2-5	TGTGCCAGCAGCTTAAATCGGGGTGGCGGAGAGACCCAGTACTTC	CASSLNRGGGETQYF
TRBV30	-	TRBD1	TRBJ1-1	TGTGCCTGGAGGACAGGGAAGGTTACTTACACTGAAGCTTTCTTT	CAWRTGKVTYTEAFF
TRBV7-9	few	-	TRBJ2-1	TGTGCCAGCAGCTTAGCCAGGGGCGGCGGGTTCTTC	CASSLARGGGFF
TRBV2	few	TRBD1	TRBJ2-7	TGTGCCAGCAGGGGACCCGGGACAGGGAATGGTTACGAGCAGTACTTC	CASRGPGTGNGYEQYF
TRBV9	once	TRBD2	TRBJ2-7	TGTGCCAGGAGCGGCACTAGCGGGATGGGGGAGCAGTACTTC	CARSGTSGMGEQYF
TRBV20-1	-	-	TRBJ2-5	TGCAGTGCCCGCACTGAAAGACACAGGGCCGGGACGGGAGCGGAGACCCAGTACTTC	CSARTERHRAGTGAETQYF